What follows are 32 T cell receptor beta chains derived from one specimen sequenced in a study of blood T cell repertoires in COVID-19. The protocol was immunoSEQ multiplex PCR, while the TCRdb copy is restricted to in-frame clones and leaves out a portion. This repertoire shows about 180,000 clones, around 80% found once; its top ten account for about an eighth. Sequencing used peripheral blood. Receptors were obtained from a woman of 80 years or more with COVID-19, enrolled during active disease.

The V gene is TRBV30, the J gene TRBJ1-2, with 8 bases fitting TRBD1. Looked up from germline, CDR1 is GTSNPN and CDR2 is SVGIG (reference sequence). This CDR3 region has 15 residues. Germline trimming cut 0 bases from V and 4 bases from J; bases unmatched to any gene: 7. This CDR3 reads CAWSVPGGKSYGYTF. CDR3 nucleotide sequence: TGTGCCTGGAGTGTACCAGGGGGCAAAAGCTATGGCTACACCTTC. The whole variable domain, remainder taken from reference TRBV30 and TRBJ1-2, is SQTIHQWPATLVQPVGSPLSLECTVEGTSNPNLYWYRQAAGRGLQLLFYSVGIGQISSEVPQNLSASRPQDRQFILSSKKLLLSDSGFYLCAWSVPGGKSYGYTFGSGTRLTVV.

This rearrangement joins TRBV7-2 to TRBJ2-7; 9 bases map to TRBD1. The CDR3 is made up of 16 amino acids. Trimming removed 3 bases from V and 1 base from J; junction bases left unmatched: 7. Looked up from germline, CDR1 is SGHTA and CDR2 is FQGNSA. In DNA form, the CDR3 reads TGTGCCAGCAGCTTTCAACCCGGGACAGGGTCCTACGAGCAGTACTTC. It translates to CASSFQPGTGSYEQYF.

The gene calls are TRBV6-1 and TRBJ2-3; 13 nucleotides align to TRBD2. The CDR3 has 19 residues. V shed 1 base and J 0 bases; nucleotides not matched to a gene: 7. Germline lookup yields CDR1 MNHNS and CDR2 SASEGT. The CDR3 region is CASSEDSGLAGFSTDTQYF. The DNA of the CDR3 is TGTGCCAGCAGTGAAGATTCGGGACTAGCGGGGTTTAGCACAGATACGCAGTATTTT.

The chain carries TRBV7-7 and TRBJ2-5, with a possible D match to TRBD2 (6 bases). Trimming shortened V by 1 base and J by 3 bases, and 15 bases separated the two germline ends. The CDR3 covers 16 residues. Looked up from germline, CDR1 is SSHAT and CDR2 is FNYEAQ (reference sequence). The CDR3 region is CASSLVPRGGKETQYF. The CDR3 DNA reads as TGTGCCAGCAGCTTAGTTCCTAGGGGAGGCAAAGAGACCCAGTACTTC.

This clone came up once. The chain uses TRBV4-3 and TRBJ1-4; 8 nucleotides agree with TRBD1. Germline V CDR1 and CDR2: LGHNA, YSLEER. This CDR3 is 15 amino acids long. Trimming at V came to 4 bases and at J to 7 bases, leaving 8 bases not matched to a gene. For the CDR3, the DNA is TGCGCCAGCAGCCCCTTGACAGGGGTCAGTGAAAAACTGTTTTTT. It specifies CASSPLTGVSEKLFF.

The V gene is TRBV3-1 (or the pseudogene TRBV3-2), the J gene TRBJ2-4; 11 bases fit TRBD2. This CDR3 has 18 amino acids. The junction had 8 bases not matched to a gene; V was cut back by 4 bases and J by 0 bases. Per germline, CDR1 LGHDT and CDR2 YNNKEL (reference sequence). The CDR3 protein is CASSPSGLAGLAKNIQYF. CDR3 DNA: TGTGCCAGCAGCCCATCCGGACTAGCGGGCCTAGCCAAAAACATTCAGTACTTC.

The chain recombines TRBV5-1 with TRBJ2-3; 11 bases are shared with TRBD2. V lost 4 bases and J lost 4; bases outside the gene matches: 5. Germline values: CDR1 SGHRS, CDR2 YFSETQ. This CDR3 contains 15 residues. CDR3 in amino acids: CASSSSGGEADTQYF. The CDR3 coding sequence is TGCGCCAGCAGCAGTAGCGGGGGGGAGGCAGATACGCAGTATTTT. Supplemented by reference TRBV5-1 and TRBJ2-3, the full variable domain reads KAGVTQTPRYLIKTRGQQVTLSCSPISGHRSVSWYQQTPGQGLQFLFEYFSETQRNKGNFPGRFSGRQFSNSRSEMNVSTLELGDSALYLCASSSSGGEADTQYFGPGTRLTVL.

This sequence joins TRBV6-5 and TRBJ2-3; 11 bases map to TRBD1. Germline V gives CDR1 MNHEY, CDR2 SVGAGI. The junction had 4 bases not matched to a gene; V was cut back by 6 bases and J by 5 bases. The CDR3 is made up of 14 amino acids. This CDR3 reads CASSGQGALDTQYF. The CDR3, as DNA: TGTGCCAGCAGCGGACAGGGGGCGTTAGATACGCAGTATTTT.

The gene calls are TRBV27 and TRBJ1-1; 12 bases agree with TRBD1. V shed 1 base and J 3 bases; nucleotides not matched to a gene: 6. There are 17 residues in the CDR3. Germline V lookup: CDR1 MNHEY, CDR2 SMNVEV (reference sequence). Here the CDR3 reads CASSLYGTGGADTEAFF. The CDR3 region has the DNA TGTGCCAGCAGTTTATATGGGACAGGGGGCGCGGACACTGAAGCTTTCTTT.

This clone has only one observation. The chain carries TRBV12-2 and TRBJ2-2; TRBD2 is taken as the D call from the table, unchecked against the DNA. TRBV12-2 is a documented pseudogene. The CDR3 runs 18 residues. Written as DNA, the CDR3 is TGTGCAAGTCGCTTAGCCTTTGGCCTAGTCGCGAACACCGGGGAGCTGTTTTTT. Residues: CASRLAFGLVANTGELFF.

The chain recombines TRBV27 with TRBJ2-5; D unclear. The CDR3 is 11 amino acids. The germline CDR1 and CDR2 sequences are MNHEY and SMNVEV (reference sequence). Deletions cut 3 bases from V and 7 bases from J, with 6 bases between. The CDR3 region is CASSFSGTQYF. The CDR3 DNA reads as TGTGCCAGCAGTTTTTCCGGGACCCAGTACTTC.

V and J are TRBV4-2 and TRBJ2-1; 7 bases fit TRBD2. Germline CDR1 reads LGHNA; CDR2 reads YNFKEQ. The CDR3 is 15 residues long. V was pared by 4 bases and J by 4 bases, with 7 bases of the junction left unmatched. The CDR3 DNA reads TGTGCCAGCAGCCCCGAGACTAGCTGGTACAATGAGCAGTTCTTC. Translated, it gives CASSPETSWYNEQFF.

The J gene is TRBJ2-1, the V gene TRBV10-3; 9 positions agree with TRBD2. The germline CDR1 and CDR2 sequences are ENHRY and SYGVKD. This CDR3 contains 14 residues. After removal of 10 bases from V and 8 bases from J, the junction contained 12 bases not matched to a gene. CDR3 nucleotides: TGTGCCACAACCCGTACTAGCGGGTGGGATGAGCAGTTCTTC. It specifies CATTRTSGWDEQFF.

V gene TRBV24-1 combines with J gene TRBJ2-1; TRBD1 matches 7 bases. Germline lookup yields CDR1 KGHDR and CDR2 SFDVKD. The CDR3 contains 15 residues. Germline trimming cut 2 bases from V and 2 bases from J; bases unmatched to any gene: 2. CDR3 DNA sequence: TGTGCCACCAGTGATTCCGGGACAGCCTACAATGAGCAGTTCTTC. This translates into CATSDSGTAYNEQFF.

V and J are TRBV11-2 and TRBJ1-3; D is possibly TRBD1 (6 bases). Germline values: CDR1 SGHAT, CDR2 FQNNGV. The V gene lost 0 bases and the J gene lost 0 bases, with 9 bases spanning the gap. The CDR3 extends over 16 amino acids. The DNA of the CDR3 is TGTGCCAGCAGCTTAGAGGGGGCGAGCTCTGGAAACACCATATATTTT. It is translated as CASSLEGASSGNTIYF.

The chain joins TRBV6-5 to TRBJ2-1; the match to TRBD1 covers 7 bases. CDR3 size: 14 residues. V gave up 0 bases and J gave up 8 bases; unmatched junction bases: 4. Germline-derived CDR1 and CDR2 are MNHEY and SVGAGI. In DNA, the CDR3 is TGTGCCAGCAGTTACTCAACAGGGGCGGATGAGCAGTTCTTC. This sequence encodes CASSYSTGADEQFF.

The rearrangement uses TRBV5-6 and TRBJ2-1; a weak D match, TRBD2 (5 bases). This CDR3 is 12 amino acids long. V lost 0 bases and J 13 bases, leaving 11 bases between the germline ends. CDR1 is SGHDT and CDR2 is YYEEEE in the germline V gene. The CDR3 DNA reads TGTGCCAGCAGCTTGGCCGTCGGGGATCAGTTCTTC. Translation: CASSLAVGDQFF.

This chain links TRBV6-5 with TRBJ2-1; weak D call: TRBD2 (6 bases). Trimming shortened V by 6 bases and J by 6 bases, and 15 bases separated the two germline ends. Germline-derived CDR1 and CDR2 are MNHEY and SVGAGI. The CDR3 is 14 residues long. As DNA, the CDR3 is TGTGCCAGCAGCTCGGGACTGGCCCCCAATGAGCAGTTCTTC. Amino acids: CASSSGLAPNEQFF.

The chain joins TRBV9 to TRBJ1-4; TRBD1 might be the D (5 bases). Per the germline V gene, CDR1 is SGDLS and CDR2 is YYNGEE. The CDR3 covers 15 residues. V was shortened by 4 bases and J by 4 bases, with 14 bases between the two germline ends. Written as DNA, the CDR3 is TGTGCCAGCAGCCCCCACGGGGGTGGTAATGAAAAACTGTTTTTT. Amino acid sequence: CASSPHGGGNEKLFF. Full variable domain (outside the CDR3, taken from reference TRBV9 and TRBJ1-4): DSGVTQTPKHLITATGQRVTLRCSPRSGDLSVYWYQQSLDQGLQFLIQYYNGEERAKGNILERFSAQQFPDLHSELNLSSLELGDSALYFCASSPHGGGNEKLFFGSGTQLSVL.

This chain links TRBV2 with TRBJ1-1; tentatively, D is TRBD1 (5 bases). V lost 5 bases and J 5 bases, leaving 18 bases between the germline ends. CDR3 size: 15 residues. CDR1 is SNHLY and CDR2 is FYNNEI in the germline V gene. CDR3 nucleotides: TGTGCCAGCAGTCAGATGGATTATGACAGTACTGAAGCTTTCTTT. Translation: CASSQMDYDSTEAFF.

The V and J genes are TRBV9 and TRBJ1-2; D is perhaps TRBD1 (5 bases). The CDR3 length is 15 residues. The V end was cut by 0 bases, the J end by 4 bases, with 13 bases between. Germline V gene sequence: CDR1 SGDLS, CDR2 YYNGEE. CDR3 protein: CASSVGGGGSYGYTF. CDR3 nucleotide sequence: TGTGCCAGCAGCGTAGGAGGCGGGGGTTCCTATGGCTACACCTTC. The full variable domain, rest sourced from reference TRBV9 and TRBJ1-2, is DSGVTQTPKHLITATGQRVTLRCSPRSGDLSVYWYQQSLDQGLQFLIQYYNGEERAKGNILERFSAQQFPDLHSELNLSSLELGDSALYFCASSVGGGGSYGYTFGSGTRLTVV.

The CDR3 DNA reads as TGTGCCAGCAGCCTGAGTAATCAGGTTAACTATGGCTACACCTTC. It is translated as CASSLSNQVNYGYTF. This chain connects TRBV7-9 to TRBJ1-2; no definite D call. V was shortened by 5 bases and J by 1 base, with 14 bases between the two germline ends. CDR1 is SEHNR and CDR2 is FQNEAQ in the germline V gene (reference sequence). The CDR3 runs to 15 residues.

This clone was seen once. The J gene is TRBJ1-3, the V gene TRBV28, with a weak D call TRBD1 (6 bases). The CDR3 is 14 residues long. The V gene lost 8 bases and the J gene lost 5 bases, with 16 bases spanning the gap. The germline CDR1 and CDR2 sequences are MDHEN and SYDVKM. CDR3 sequence reads: CASQTGSPRNTIYF. As DNA, the CDR3 is TGTGCCAGCCAGACAGGTTCCCCCCGAAACACCATATATTTT.

The V and J genes are TRBV7-2 and TRBJ2-3, with 14 bases matching TRBD2. Germline values: CDR1 SGHTA, CDR2 FQGNSA. V shed 11 bases, J shed 5 bases, and the junction held 3 bases outside the gene matches. This CDR3 region has 13 residues. CDR3 DNA: TGTGCCTACGGACTAGCGGGGGGAGATACGCAGTATTTT. As protein: CAYGLAGGDTQYF.

The chain is built from TRBV11-1 and TRBJ2-7; TRBD2 is a possible D gene (5 bases). The ends were cut back, 3 bases at V and 2 bases at J, with 11 bases in the middle. The CDR3 has 14 amino acids. Germline CDR1 and CDR2: SGHAT and FQDESV (reference sequence). The CDR3 protein is CASSFSSGPYEQYF. DNA for the CDR3: TGTGCCAGCAGCTTCTCGAGCGGACCCTACGAGCAGTACTTC.

This chain links TRBV7-9 with TRBJ2-7; perhaps TRBD1 as D (5 bases). Trimming shortened V by 3 bases and J by 4 bases, and 16 bases separated the two germline ends. Germline V gene lookup returns CDR1 SEHNR and CDR2 FQNEAQ (reference sequence). The CDR3 has 15 amino acids. The CDR3 DNA is TGTGCCAGCAGCTTCCAGCAGGGTATCAGGTACGAGCAGTACTTC. Residues: CASSFQQGIRYEQYF.

This clone has a handful of counts. CDR3 sequence: CASSLTGPGDEQYF. CDR3 in DNA: TGTGCCAGCAGCTTAACCGGGCCCGGGGACGAGCAGTACTTC. The chain has TRBV7-9 and TRBJ2-7, with D possibly being TRBD2 (5 bases). V was trimmed by 2 bases and J by 5 bases, leaving 13 bases between them. From germline, CDR1 is SEHNR and CDR2 FQNEAQ (reference sequence). CDR3 length: 14 residues.

This chain connects TRBV6-6 to TRBJ2-7, with TRBD2 matching over 10 bases. There are 16 residues in the CDR3. The germline V gene encodes CDR1 MNHNY and CDR2 SVGAGI (reference sequence). The trim removed 2 bases at V and 4 bases at J, leaving 8 bases unmatched. DNA of the CDR3: TGTGCCAGCAGTTACGCCTTAGCGGGGGGCCCTTACGAGCAGTACTTC. It yields the protein CASSYALAGGPYEQYF.

The V call is TRBV3-1 (or the pseudogene TRBV3-2), the J call TRBJ2-3, with D maybe TRBD2 (5 bases). Trimming removed 0 bases from V and 0 bases from J, with 13 bases in between. CDR1 is LGHDT and CDR2 is YNNKEL in the germline V gene (reference sequence). The CDR3 consists of 17 residues. The CDR3 nucleotides read TGTGCCAGCAGCCAAGATTATGACTACGCTAGCACAGATACGCAGTATTTT. Translated, it gives CASSQDYDYASTDTQYF.

The chain has TRBV19 and TRBJ2-7; weak D call: TRBD2 (5 bases). Trimming removed 3 bases from V and 4 bases from J, with 10 bases in between. Germline CDR1 is LNHDA and CDR2 is SQIVND (reference sequence). CDR3 length: 13 amino acids. CDR3 amino acids: CASSITREYEQYF. For the CDR3, the DNA is TGTGCCAGTAGTATTACAAGGGAGTACGAGCAGTACTTC.

The gene calls are TRBV11-3 and TRBJ2-7; 7 bases align to TRBD1. CDR1 SGHNT and CDR2 YENEEA come from the germline V gene. The CDR3 runs to 13 residues. The J segment lost 5 bases and the V segment lost 0 bases, leaving 1 base of the junction unmatched. The CDR3 sequence: CASSLEGGHEQYF. DNA of the CDR3: TGTGCCAGCAGCTTAGAAGGGGGCCACGAGCAGTACTTC.

The table lists this clone with a few counts. The chain is built from TRBV7-2 and TRBJ1-1; D ambiguous. V lost 2 bases, J lost 0 bases, and 7 bases lay in between. CDR3 length: 14 amino acids. Looked up from germline, CDR1 is SGHTA and CDR2 is FQGNSA. CDR3 amino acids: CASSLLALNTEAFF. The CDR3 bases are TGTGCCAGCAGCTTACTCGCGCTGAACACTGAAGCTTTCTTT.